Listed below are T cell receptor beta chains from one sample, sequenced in a study of shared clonotypes between healthy human individuals. Using immunoSEQ multiplex PCR, the repertoire was profiled, and TCRdb retains in-frame clones only, with some absent. The table shows more than 500,000 clones, with 90% to 97% occurring only once. Sequences were obtained from naive CD4+ T cells sorted from blood. These TCRs come from a woman between 25 and 40 years old in good health. The CDR3 runs from the conserved cysteine through the conserved F or W. Each record gives: D gene, V gene, J gene, clone size, CDR3 protein, CDR3 DNA. The D gene is left open where the match is weak. Size is omitted from some rows. Given values are once, few, many or a class for expanded clones.

d_call: .; v_call: TRBV14; j_call: TRBJ2-1; clone_size: .; cdr3_aa: CASSLNYNEQFF; cdr3_nt: TGTGCCAGCAGCCTGAATTACAATGAGCAGTTCTTC
d_call: .; v_call: TRBV28; j_call: TRBJ2-3; clone_size: .; cdr3_aa: CASSFGGMSDTQYF; cdr3_nt: TGTGCCAGCAGTTTCGGAGGGATGTCAGATACGCAGTATTTT
d_call: .; v_call: TRBV4-1; j_call: TRBJ1-5; clone_size: .; cdr3_aa: CASREVGGNQPQHF; cdr3_nt: TGCGCCAGCAGGGAAGTAGGGGGCAATCAGCCCCAGCATTTT
d_call: TRBD2; v_call: TRBV29-1; j_call: TRBJ2-7; clone_size: .; cdr3_aa: CSVGTSGDYEQYF; cdr3_nt: TGCAGCGTGGGGACTAGCGGGGACTACGAGCAGTACTTC
d_call: .; v_call: TRBV27; j_call: TRBJ2-1; clone_size: .; cdr3_aa: CASSLSWLNNEQFF; cdr3_nt: TGTGCCAGCAGTTTATCGTGGCTCAACAATGAGCAGTTCTTC
d_call: TRBD1; v_call: TRBV5-1; j_call: TRBJ1-1; clone_size: .; cdr3_aa: CASSGGTESTEAFF; cdr3_nt: TGCGCCAGCAGCGGGGGGACAGAGTCGACTGAAGCTTTCTTT
d_call: .; v_call: TRBV28; j_call: TRBJ1-1; clone_size: .; cdr3_aa: CASSLLRANTEAFF; cdr3_nt: TGTGCCAGCAGTTTACTCCGGGCTAACACTGAAGCTTTCTTT
d_call: .; v_call: TRBV12-5; j_call: TRBJ2-5; clone_size: .; cdr3_aa: CASGYWAEETQYF; cdr3_nt: TGTGCTAGTGGGTACTGGGCGGAAGAGACCCAGTACTTC
d_call: .; v_call: TRBV2; j_call: TRBJ2-5; clone_size: .; cdr3_aa: CASKAQGGFETQYF; cdr3_nt: TGTGCCAGCAAGGCTCAGGGTGGGTTTGAGACCCAGTACTTC
d_call: .; v_call: TRBV29-1; j_call: TRBJ1-5; clone_size: once; cdr3_aa: CSVEVTGTGSNQPQHF; cdr3_nt: TGCAGCGTTGAAGTTACCGGGACGGGGAGCAATCAGCCCCAGCATTTT
d_call: .; v_call: TRBV27; j_call: TRBJ1-1; clone_size: .; cdr3_aa: CASRTGGGGDTEAFF; cdr3_nt: TGTGCCAGCAGGACGGGAGGTGGGGGAGATACTGAAGCTTTCTTT
d_call: .; v_call: TRBV5-4; j_call: TRBJ2-5; clone_size: .; cdr3_aa: CASSLGAGPGGETQYF; cdr3_nt: TGTGCCAGCAGCTTGGGAGCGGGCCCCGGAGGGGAGACCCAGTACTTC
d_call: .; v_call: TRBV28; j_call: TRBJ1-5; clone_size: few; cdr3_aa: CASSLLSQPQHF; cdr3_nt: TGTGCCAGCAGTTTACTAAGTCAGCCCCAGCATTTT
d_call: TRBD2; v_call: TRBV7-8; j_call: TRBJ2-3; clone_size: .; cdr3_aa: CASSPRTSGRPDTQYF; cdr3_nt: TGTGCCAGCAGCCCGAGGACTAGCGGGAGGCCCGATACGCAGTATTTT
d_call: TRBD2; v_call: TRBV15; j_call: TRBJ2-7; clone_size: .; cdr3_aa: CATSNPGGGYEQYF; cdr3_nt: TGTGCCACCAGCAACCCGGGAGGGGGGTACGAGCAGTACTTC
d_call: .; v_call: TRBV2; j_call: TRBJ2-5; clone_size: .; cdr3_aa: CASSQQGKTQYF; cdr3_nt: TGTGCCAGCAGTCAACAGGGAAAGACCCAGTACTTC
d_call: .; v_call: TRBV20-1; j_call: TRBJ1-1; clone_size: .; cdr3_aa: CSAITNTEAFF; cdr3_nt: TGCAGTGCCATCACGAACACTGAAGCTTTCTTT
d_call: TRBD2; v_call: TRBV7-9; j_call: TRBJ2-2; clone_size: .; cdr3_aa: CASSLLAGGINTGELFF; cdr3_nt: TGTGCCAGCAGCTTACTAGCGGGAGGGATAAACACCGGGGAGCTGTTTTTT
d_call: .; v_call: TRBV7-2; j_call: TRBJ2-7; clone_size: .; cdr3_aa: CASSYSFGDRYEQYF; cdr3_nt: TGTGCCAGCAGCTATTCATTTGGAGACCGCTACGAGCAGTACTTC
d_call: .; v_call: TRBV2; j_call: TRBJ2-3; clone_size: .; cdr3_aa: CASGGQGGSTDTQYF; cdr3_nt: TGTGCCAGCGGGGGGCAGGGCGGGAGCACAGATACGCAGTATTTT
d_call: TRBD2; v_call: TRBV27; j_call: TRBJ2-7; clone_size: .; cdr3_aa: CASSPGLAETYEQYF; cdr3_nt: TGTGCCAGCAGCCCGGGACTAGCGGAGACCTACGAGCAGTACTTC
d_call: TRBD2; v_call: TRBV11-3; j_call: TRBJ2-1; clone_size: .; cdr3_aa: CASSPTTSGRDEQFF; cdr3_nt: TGTGCCAGCAGCCCGACGACTAGCGGGAGAGATGAGCAGTTCTTC
d_call: .; v_call: TRBV28; j_call: TRBJ2-7; clone_size: .; cdr3_aa: CASTRGSYEQYF; cdr3_nt: TGTGCCAGCACTCGCGGGTCCTACGAGCAGTACTTC
d_call: .; v_call: TRBV2; j_call: TRBJ2-5; clone_size: .; cdr3_aa: CASKEVAEQYF; cdr3_nt: TGTGCCAGCAAGGAAGTGGCTGAGCAGTACTTC
d_call: TRBD2; v_call: TRBV5-1; j_call: TRBJ2-1; clone_size: .; cdr3_aa: CASSSGTSVNEQFF; cdr3_nt: TGCGCCAGCAGCTCCGGGACTAGCGTCAATGAGCAGTTCTTC
d_call: TRBD1; v_call: TRBV27; j_call: TRBJ2-7; clone_size: .; cdr3_aa: CASRGTGRYEQYF; cdr3_nt: TGTGCCAGCAGAGGGACAGGCCGCTACGAGCAGTACTTC
d_call: .; v_call: TRBV23-1; j_call: TRBJ1-3; clone_size: once; cdr3_aa: CASRPRQHSGNTIYF; cdr3_nt: TGCGCCAGCAGGCCCCGACAGCACTCTGGAAACACCATATATTTT
d_call: .; v_call: TRBV27; j_call: TRBJ2-5; clone_size: .; cdr3_aa: CASSLLGGQETQYF; cdr3_nt: TGTGCCAGCAGTTTATTGGGCGGCCAAGAGACCCAGTACTTC
d_call: TRBD2; v_call: TRBV11-2; j_call: TRBJ2-3; clone_size: .; cdr3_aa: CASRSLGLDADTQYF; cdr3_nt: TGTGCCAGCAGGTCTCTGGGACTAGATGCAGATACGCAGTATTTT
d_call: .; v_call: TRBV5-1; j_call: TRBJ2-5; clone_size: .; cdr3_aa: CASSLDHPRETQYF; cdr3_nt: TGCGCCAGCAGCTTGGATCATCCCCGAGAGACCCAGTACTTC
d_call: TRBD2; v_call: TRBV29-1; j_call: TRBJ2-7; clone_size: .; cdr3_aa: CSVRLAESYEQYF; cdr3_nt: TGCAGCGTTCGACTAGCCGAGTCATACGAGCAGTACTTC
d_call: .; v_call: TRBV19; j_call: TRBJ2-7; clone_size: .; cdr3_aa: CASSPGGQSGVYEQYF; cdr3_nt: TGTGCCAGTAGTCCTGGGGGGCAGTCCGGCGTATACGAGCAGTACTTC
d_call: TRBD1; v_call: TRBV27; j_call: TRBJ1-1; clone_size: .; cdr3_aa: CASSLHRQGTTEAFF; cdr3_nt: TGTGCCAGCAGTTTACATAGACAGGGGACCACTGAAGCTTTCTTT
d_call: .; v_call: TRBV11-2; j_call: TRBJ2-5; clone_size: .; cdr3_aa: CASSLWTVQETQYF; cdr3_nt: TGTGCCAGCAGCCTTTGGACAGTCCAAGAGACCCAGTACTTC
d_call: TRBD2; v_call: TRBV6-6; j_call: TRBJ2-3; clone_size: .; cdr3_aa: CASSFAGVPDTQYF; cdr3_nt: TGTGCCAGCAGTTTCGCGGGAGTTCCAGATACGCAGTATTTT
d_call: .; v_call: TRBV6-5; j_call: TRBJ1-1; clone_size: .; cdr3_aa: CASRTPVGGNTEAFF; cdr3_nt: TGTGCCAGCAGAACCCCGGTAGGAGGGAACACTGAAGCTTTCTTT
d_call: TRBD1; v_call: TRBV28; j_call: TRBJ1-2; clone_size: .; cdr3_aa: CASRSPGTGGTWGYTF; cdr3_nt: TGTGCCAGCAGATCACCTGGGACAGGGGGCACGTGGGGCTACACCTTC
d_call: .; v_call: TRBV28; j_call: TRBJ2-7; clone_size: .; cdr3_aa: CASSESTYDEQYF; cdr3_nt: TGTGCCAGCAGCGAGTCCACGTATGACGAGCAGTACTTC
d_call: .; v_call: TRBV28; j_call: TRBJ1-5; clone_size: .; cdr3_aa: CASINSFQDQPQHF; cdr3_nt: TGTGCCAGCATAAATTCCTTTCAAGATCAGCCCCAGCATTTT
d_call: TRBD1; v_call: TRBV28; j_call: TRBJ2-7; clone_size: .; cdr3_aa: CASSLPGTVSYEQYF; cdr3_nt: TGTGCCAGCAGTTTACCCGGGACAGTATCCTACGAGCAGTACTTC
d_call: .; v_call: TRBV28; j_call: TRBJ1-1; clone_size: .; cdr3_aa: CASRRTDRLQIEAFF; cdr3_nt: TGTGCCAGCAGACGGACAGACCGGCTCCAGATTGAAGCTTTCTTT
d_call: .; v_call: TRBV15; j_call: TRBJ1-1; clone_size: .; cdr3_aa: CATSRPQGRRNTEAFF; cdr3_nt: TGTGCCACCAGCAGACCCCAGGGGAGGAGGAATACTGAAGCTTTCTTT
d_call: .; v_call: TRBV11-2; j_call: TRBJ1-2; clone_size: .; cdr3_aa: CASSQEVRARDYGYTF; cdr3_nt: TGTGCCAGCAGCCAAGAGGTGCGGGCGAGGGACTATGGCTACACCTTC
d_call: TRBD1; v_call: TRBV6-5; j_call: TRBJ2-1; clone_size: .; cdr3_aa: CASSYSHRGLREQFF; cdr3_nt: TGTGCCAGCAGTTACTCTCACAGGGGTTTAAGGGAGCAGTTCTTC
d_call: .; v_call: TRBV27; j_call: TRBJ2-2; clone_size: .; cdr3_aa: CASSFRRGAERTGELFF; cdr3_nt: TGTGCCAGCAGTTTTCGACGGGGTGCTGAAAGGACCGGGGAGCTGTTTTTT
d_call: .; v_call: TRBV19; j_call: TRBJ2-2; clone_size: once; cdr3_aa: CASTLVGGNTGELFF; cdr3_nt: TGTGCCAGTACCCTTGTGGGAGGCAACACCGGGGAGCTGTTTTTT
d_call: TRBD2; v_call: TRBV19; j_call: TRBJ2-7; clone_size: once; cdr3_aa: CASTDGAGDRYEQYF; cdr3_nt: TGTGCCAGTACCGACGGGGCGGGAGACCGCTACGAGCAGTACTTC
d_call: TRBD2; v_call: TRBV7-3; j_call: TRBJ2-1; clone_size: .; cdr3_aa: CASSLSGSSYNEQFF; cdr3_nt: TGTGCCAGCAGCTTAAGCGGGAGCTCCTACAATGAGCAGTTCTTC
d_call: .; v_call: TRBV5-1; j_call: TRBJ2-2; clone_size: .; cdr3_aa: CASSLDWQGGAGELFF; cdr3_nt: TGCGCCAGCAGCTTGGATTGGCAGGGGGGCGCCGGGGAGCTGTTTTTT
d_call: TRBD2; v_call: TRBV4-1; j_call: TRBJ2-1; clone_size: .; cdr3_aa: CASLGARGGGRASEQFF; cdr3_nt: TGCGCCAGCCTAGGGGCCAGGGGTGGCGGGAGGGCCAGCGAGCAGTTCTTC
d_call: .; v_call: TRBV7-8; j_call: TRBJ1-2; clone_size: .; cdr3_aa: CASSLAANYGYTF; cdr3_nt: TGTGCCAGCAGCTTAGCGGCGAACTATGGCTACACCTTC
d_call: .; v_call: TRBV28; j_call: TRBJ1-1; clone_size: .; cdr3_aa: CASSIVSDTEAFF; cdr3_nt: TGTGCCAGCAGCATCGTATCGGACACTGAAGCTTTCTTT
d_call: .; v_call: TRBV5-1; j_call: TRBJ2-1; clone_size: .; cdr3_aa: CASSLAGGPLGEQFF; cdr3_nt: TGCGCCAGCAGCTTGGCTGGAGGCCCCCTGGGAGAGCAGTTCTTC
d_call: .; v_call: TRBV28; j_call: TRBJ1-1; clone_size: .; cdr3_aa: CASSPPGKNTEAFF; cdr3_nt: TGTGCCAGCAGCCCCCCCGGGAAAAACACTGAAGCTTTCTTT
d_call: .; v_call: TRBV7-9; j_call: TRBJ1-1; clone_size: .; cdr3_aa: CASSLFRHTEAFF; cdr3_nt: TGTGCCAGCAGCTTATTTCGCCACACTGAAGCTTTCTTT
d_call: TRBD2; v_call: TRBV7-3; j_call: TRBJ2-1; clone_size: .; cdr3_aa: CASSWTSGSVNEQFF; cdr3_nt: TGTGCCAGCAGCTGGACTAGCGGGAGCGTCAATGAGCAGTTCTTC
d_call: TRBD2; v_call: TRBV28; j_call: TRBJ2-1; clone_size: .; cdr3_aa: CASTRRSGASYNEQFF; cdr3_nt: TGTGCCAGCACCAGGCGGAGCGGGGCCTCCTACAATGAGCAGTTCTTC
d_call: .; v_call: TRBV19; j_call: TRBJ1-5; clone_size: .; cdr3_aa: CASRGGQNQPQHF; cdr3_nt: TGTGCCAGTAGAGGGGGACAAAATCAGCCCCAGCATTTT
d_call: .; v_call: TRBV6-5; j_call: TRBJ2-7; clone_size: .; cdr3_aa: CASRKGLVRSYEQYF; cdr3_nt: TGTGCCAGCAGGAAGGGACTGGTCCGCTCCTACGAGCAGTACTTC